These 26 T cell receptor beta chains originate from one sample sequenced in a study of neurological immune-mediated disorders. A single record per CDR3 protein comes from TCRdb applying MiXCR to the 5' RACE reads. The table lists approximately 82,000 distinct CDR3 sequences, 13% of them singletons. Time point given: longitudinal time-point 2. Sequenced: PBMCs. These receptors all come from a female donor with HTLV-1-associated myelopathy (HAM/TSP).

This clonotype showed up many times. The J gene is TRBJ2-5, the V gene TRBV5-6; D gene uncertain. The V and J ends lost 0 bases and 7 bases respectively, with 16 bases between them. CDR1 SGHDT and CDR2 YYEEEE come from the germline V gene. This CDR3 has 15 residues. The CDR3 reads CASSLGVFAPGTQYF. In nucleotides, the CDR3 is TGTGCCAGCAGCTTGGGGGTCTTTGCCCCCGGGACCCAGTACTTC.

A word on this clonotype: A junction boundary mismatches the germline segment, possibly from a read error. The chain is built from TRBV9 and TRBJ2-1, with TRBD2 matching 8 bases. CDR1 is SGDLS and CDR2 is YYNGEE in the germline V gene. This CDR3 region has 17 residues. CDR3 sequence (DNA): TGTGCAAGCAGCGACCCGATAGCGGGGCGACCCTACAAGGAGCAGTTCTTC. It is translated as CASSDPIAGRPYKEQFF.

This clonotype was seen many times. This chain links TRBV7-9 with TRBJ2-5; 7 nucleotides agree with TRBD1. V was pared by 5 bases and J by 3 bases, with 0 bases of the junction left unmatched. Germline CDR1 and CDR2: SEHNR and FQNEAQ (reference sequence). This CDR3 is 12 amino acids long. The CDR3 DNA sequence: TGTGCCAGCAGCGACAGGGAAGAGACCCAGTACTTC. Residues: CASSDREETQYF.

This clonotype was detected ten times or more. This sequence joins TRBV12-3 or TRBV12-4 and TRBJ1-1, with no clear D. The germline V and J ends were trimmed by 7 bases and 1 base, with 10 bases remaining between them. This CDR3 has 13 residues. In DNA form, the CDR3 reads TGTGCCAGCAACGTACAGAAGAACACTGAAGCTTTCTTT. Its translation: CASNVQKNTEAFF.

This clonotype was seen at least ten times. V and J are TRBV28 and TRBJ2-7; D may be TRBD1 (5 bases). Germline CDR1 is MDHEN and CDR2 is SYDVKM. V was shortened by 2 bases and J by 9 bases, with 11 bases between the two germline ends. This CDR3 has 12 amino acids. The CDR3 coding sequence is TGTGCCAGCAGTTTACGGCAGGGCAGGCAGTACTTC. Translated: CASSLRQGRQYF.

In its sample, this clonotype was seen many times. CDR3 in DNA: TGTGCCAGCAGCTTAGATCTAGCGGGGGGGAATGAGCAGTTCTTC. Encoded protein: CASSLDLAGGNEQFF. V and J are TRBV7-2 and TRBJ2-1; 12 nucleotides align to TRBD2. CDR3 size: 15 residues. J gave up 7 bases and V 1 base, and 2 bases lay outside the gene matches. The germline gives CDR1 SGHTA, CDR2 FQGNSA.

To note about this clonotype: A single base separates this from a much larger clone, so it may be a read error. In DNA form, the CDR3 reads TGTGCCAGCAGCGAACGTTCCGGGACAGAACGCTACGAGCAGTACTTC. As protein: CASSERSGTERYEQYF. This sequence joins TRBV28 and TRBJ2-7, with TRBD1 identical over 7 bases. V was clipped by 6 bases and J by 3 bases; unmatched bases: 14. Germline V gives CDR1 MDHEN, CDR2 SYDVKM. CDR3 length: 16 amino acids.

The V call is TRBV6-5, the J call TRBJ2-3; 9 nucleotides line up with TRBD1. CDR1 and CDR2 (germline): MNHEY, SVGAGI. The CDR3 consists of 14 residues. V dropped 4 bases and J dropped 6; count of bases not matched to a gene: 5. The CDR3 DNA reads as TGTGCCAGCAGTTCTACAGGGGGCCTGGATACGCAGTATTTT. This sequence encodes CASSSTGGLDTQYF.

This clonotype is a singleton in its sample. The chain employs TRBV5-1 and TRBJ2-7, with a tentative D call TRBD1 (6 bases). Trimming left V 0 bases short and J 3 bases short, with 16 bases between. CDR1 SGHRS and CDR2 YFSETQ come from the germline V gene. This CDR3 has 16 residues. The CDR3 is CASSLATGSIFYEQYF. CDR3 coding DNA: TGCGCCAGCAGCTTGGCCACAGGGAGTATCTTCTACGAGCAGTACTTC.

This clonotype was seen many times. The chain links TRBV6-2 or TRBV6-3 to TRBJ2-1; the match to TRBD2 covers 10 bases. Per the germline V gene, CDR1 is MNHEY and CDR2 is SVGEGT. V lost 9 bases, J lost 1 base, and 12 bases stayed unmatched. The CDR3 loop spans 17 amino acids. As DNA, the CDR3 is TGTGCCAGTCGGCGAGCGGGGGGGCTGAAATCCTACAATGAGCAGTTCTTC. Its protein product is CASRRAGGLKSYNEQFF.

This clonotype was detected many times. This chain joins TRBV6-2 or TRBV6-3 and TRBJ2-1; tentatively, D is TRBD2 (6 bases). The CDR3 has 16 amino acids. CDR1 is MNHEY, CDR2 SVGEGT, per germline. V gave up 1 base and J gave up 0 bases, with 10 bases separating them. The CDR3: CASSYWRRASYNEQFF. The CDR3 nucleotides read TGTGCCAGCAGTTACTGGCGGAGGGCCTCCTACAATGAGCAGTTCTTC.

This clonotype was detected ten times or more. The gene calls are TRBV5-1 and TRBJ2-7; D not certain. The CDR3 is 14 residues long. The ends were cut back, 0 bases at V and 4 bases at J, with 11 bases in the middle. Per the germline V gene, CDR1 is SGHRS and CDR2 is YFSETQ. CDR3 nucleotide sequence: TGCGCCAGCAGCTTGGTGGACGGCCAGTACGAGCAGTACTTC. This gives the protein CASSLVDGQYEQYF. Filled out from reference TRBV5-1 and TRBJ2-7, the complete variable domain reads KAGVTQTPRYLIKTRGQQVTLSCSPISGHRSVSWYQQTPGQGLQFLFEYFSETQRNKGNFPGRFSGRQFSNSRSEMNVSTLELGDSALYLCASSLVDGQYEQYFGPGTRLTVT.

This clonotype was counted many times. The chain carries TRBV7-2 and TRBJ2-3, with D possibly being TRBD1 (5 bases). Per the germline V gene, CDR1 is SGHTA and CDR2 is FQGNSA. This CDR3 is built from 16 residues. The germline V and J ends were trimmed by 1 base and 4 bases, with 15 bases remaining between them. CDR3: CASSLGLQVQADTQYF. CDR3 DNA sequence: TGTGCCAGCAGCTTAGGGTTACAGGTGCAGGCAGATACGCAGTATTTT.

Of note for this clonotype: The DNA is left out, because the CDR3 cannot be placed on it with certainty; the CDR3 is given as TCRdb lists it. The chain is built from TRBV5-6 and TRBJ2-1; TRBD2 is taken as the D call from the table, unchecked against the DNA. Termini included, the CDR3 measures 22 amino acids. In germline, CDR1 is SGHDT, CDR2 YYEEEE. CDR3 in amino acids: CASSLWVYEQYFGPGTYNEQFF.

On this clonotype: At one end, the junction sequence differs from germline, possibly due to a read error. The V and J genes are TRBV2 and TRBJ2-3; possibly TRBD1 or TRBD2 for D (5 bases each). Germline assignment: CDR1 SNHLY and CDR2 FYNNEI. The CDR3 is 14 residues long. This CDR3 is CASNWDADTYTQYF. In DNA, the CDR3 is TGTGCCAGCAACTGGGACGCAGACACATATACGCAGTATTTT.

This clonotype showed up just a few times. V usage is TRBV4-1 and J usage is TRBJ2-5; 9 nucleotides match TRBD2. The V gene's germline CDR1 is MGHRA and CDR2 YSYEKL. The CDR3 consists of 16 residues. The ends lost 0 bases at V and 4 bases at J; junction bases unmatched: 6. Written as DNA, the CDR3 is TGCGCCAGCAGCCAAGAACGGCGGGGGGGCATAGAGACCCAGTACTTC. Amino acid sequence: CASSQERRGGIETQYF.

This clonotype came up many times. This sequence joins TRBV10-3 and TRBJ2-5, with a weak D call TRBD2 (6 bases). Germline CDR1 is ENHRY and CDR2 is SYGVKD. The CDR3 covers 13 residues. Trimming pared 10 bases from V and 1 base from J, leaving 13 bases between. Here the CDR3 reads CATGMGGQETQYF. The CDR3 nucleotides read TGTGCCACTGGGATGGGGGGCCAAGAGACCCAGTACTTC.

In this sample, this clonotype turned up many times. The chain carries TRBV15 and TRBJ2-7, with a weak D call TRBD2 (5 bases). Germline CDR1 LNHNV, CDR2 YYDKDF (reference sequence). CDR3 size: 14 residues. Trimming removed 4 bases at V and 3 bases at J, with 13 bases between. The CDR3 DNA reads TGTGCCACCAGCACTAGAGGGATACTCTACGAGCAGTACTTC. Translated, it gives CATSTRGILYEQYF.

The chain carries TRBV7-2 and TRBJ2-1; D gene uncertain. V dropped 5 bases and J dropped 4 bases, with 12 bases sitting between them. This CDR3 contains 14 residues. Germline V CDR1 and CDR2: SGHTA, FQGNSA. The CDR3 coding sequence is TGTGCCAGCAGCAATTTTGGCGGATACAATGAGCAGTTCTTC. Encoded protein: CASSNFGGYNEQFF.

This clonotype was found many times. The chain couples TRBV4-2 to TRBJ2-1, with TRBD1 matching over 7 bases. The CDR3 has 16 residues. J was trimmed by 1 base and V by 2 bases; bases with no gene match: 5. The germline CDR1 and CDR2 sequences are LGHNA and YNFKEQ. This chain's CDR3 is CASSQNTGESYNEQFF. CDR3 nucleotide sequence: TGTGCCAGCAGCCAAAATACAGGGGAGTCCTACAATGAGCAGTTCTTC.

This clonotype has at least ten counts. The chain uses TRBV5-1 and TRBJ2-5; 7 bases map to TRBD2. The junction had 7 bases not matched to a gene; V was cut back by 3 bases and J by 5 bases. The CDR3 is made up of 14 amino acids. The germline CDR1 and CDR2 sequences are SGHRS and YFSETQ. The chain's CDR3 is CASSSGSGRETQYF. CDR3 nucleotides: TGCGCCAGCAGCTCGGGATCCGGGAGGGAGACCCAGTACTTC.

This clonotype was detected many times. The V gene is TRBV20-1, the J gene TRBJ2-3; possibly TRBD1 or TRBD2 for D (6 bases each). Deletions cut 0 bases from V and 3 bases from J, with 13 bases between. The CDR3 is 15 residues long. Germline V gene data show CDR1 as DFQATT and CDR2 as SNEGSKA (reference sequence). DNA of the CDR3: TGCAGTGCTAGAGATCCCGGGGGCTCGACAGATACGCAGTATTTT. Translating it yields CSARDPGGSTDTQYF.

The chain employs TRBV7-9 and TRBJ1-6, with no clear D. Trimming left V 5 bases short and J 1 base short, with 18 bases between. The CDR3 runs 18 residues. CDR1 SEHNR and CDR2 FQNEAQ come from the germline V gene (reference sequence). The CDR3 nucleotides read TGTGCCAGCAGCCCAACTTTCCCCGCGGGGTCCTATAATTCACCCCTCCACTTT. This codes for CASSPTFPAGSYNSPLHF.

This clonotype came up a few times. V is TRBV7-9 and J is TRBJ2-7; the D gene is possibly TRBD1 (6 bases). This CDR3 is built from 14 residues. The V end was cut by 3 bases, the J end by 0 bases, with 9 bases between. Germline V gene data show CDR1 as SEHNR and CDR2 as FQNEAQ (reference sequence). The CDR3 nucleotides are TGTGCCAGCAGCTTGACAGGACGCTCCTACGAGCAGTACTTC. It translates to CASSLTGRSYEQYF.

This clonotype was counted ten times or more. The chain joins TRBV7-6 to TRBJ1-5; D remains ambiguous. This CDR3 is 16 amino acids long. CDR1 SGHVS and CDR2 FNYEAQ come from the germline V gene. Trimming took 1 base from V and 0 from J, leaving 10 bases between them. Written as DNA, the CDR3 is TGTGCCAGCAGCTTAGGGACCGACTATAGCAATCAGCCCCAGCATTTT. It translates to CASSLGTDYSNQPQHF.

This clonotype was detected only a few times. This chain uses TRBV28 with TRBJ2-2, with TRBD1 identical over 8 bases. J gave up 7 bases and V 2 bases, and 6 bases lay outside the gene matches. The CDR3 is 15 residues long. Per the germline V gene, CDR1 is MDHEN and CDR2 is SYDVKM. CDR3 DNA sequence: TGTGCCAGCAGTTTACAGGGGGCAGGGAACGGGGAGCTGTTTTTT. This sequence encodes CASSLQGAGNGELFF.